A single sample gave rise to the 26 T cell receptor beta chains below, sequenced in a study of cytomegalovirus exposure and HLA in healthy donors. Primers included in the PCR were 60 Vbeta and 13 Jbeta primers. Produced via immunoSEQ multiplex PCR; TCRdb's table is partial and in-frame only. The table has 80,000 to 100,000 clones, 70% to 80% seen once. The material sequenced was PBMCs. Receptors were obtained from a male donor in good health and CMV-seropositive.

The chain uses TRBV5-1 and TRBJ1-4; 7 bases match TRBD1. Looked up from germline, CDR1 is SGHRS and CDR2 is YFSETQ. J lost 6 bases, V lost 0 bases, and 2 bases had no gene match. CDR3 length equals 14 residues. CDR3 amino acids: CASSLGRGDEKLFF. As DNA, the CDR3 is TGCGCCAGCAGCTTGGGCAGGGGGGATGAAAAACTGTTTTTT.

CDR3 bases: TGTGCCTGGGGGGGGGTAAGCTCCTACAATGAGCAGTTCTTC. Its protein product is CAWGGVSSYNEQFF. The chain uses TRBV30 and TRBJ2-1, with 7 bases matching TRBD2. Germline V gives CDR1 GTSNPN, CDR2 SVGIG (reference sequence). Trimming took 5 bases from V and 0 from J; bases not matched to a gene: 4. The CDR3 spans 14 residues.

The rearrangement links TRBV28 to TRBJ2-1; D may be TRBD1 (6 bases). This CDR3 comprises 11 residues. Germline lookup yields CDR1 MDHEN and CDR2 SYDVKM. The V end lost 4 bases, the J end lost 13 bases, and 11 bases lay between the germline ends. CDR3 region: CASSSTGPQFF. CDR3 DNA: TGTGCCAGCAGTTCAACAGGGCCCCAGTTCTTC.

The rearrangement links TRBV6-5 to TRBJ1-2; tentatively, D is TRBD1 (6 bases). Germline V lookup: CDR1 MNHEY, CDR2 SVGAGI. Trimming left V 2 bases short and J 2 bases short, with 9 bases between. This CDR3 comprises 14 residues. CDR3 protein: CASSYGQFNYGYTF. CDR3 coding DNA: TGTGCCAGCAGTTACGGACAGTTCAACTATGGCTACACCTTC.

The genes are TRBV7-2 and TRBJ2-1; 16 bases line up with TRBD2. This CDR3 comprises 16 residues. Germline CDR1 reads SGHTA; CDR2 reads FQGNSA. The ends lost 5 bases at V and 7 bases at J; junction bases unmatched: 5. The CDR3 sequence is CASSKGLAGGRNEQFF. As DNA, the CDR3 is TGTGCCAGCAGCAAGGGACTAGCGGGGGGGCGGAATGAGCAGTTCTTC.

The chain uses TRBV7-9 and TRBJ1-1, with 11 bases lining up with TRBD1. The CDR3 loop spans 15 amino acids. Germline trimming cut 2 bases from V and 11 bases from J; bases unmatched to any gene: 10. Germline assignment: CDR1 SEHNR and CDR2 FQNEAQ (reference sequence). This CDR3 is CASSLPGTGGRMAFF. CDR3 DNA: TGTGCCAGCAGCTTACCCGGGACAGGGGGAAGGATGGCTTTCTTT.

The rearrangement uses TRBV30 and TRBJ2-7; the match to TRBD2 covers 10 bases. The CDR3 covers 14 residues. CDR1 and CDR2 (germline): GTSNPN, SVGIG (reference sequence). V trimming: 0 bases; J trimming: 4 bases; junction bases outside the gene matches: 3. The chain's CDR3 is CAWSVRLAGYEQYF. CDR3 nucleotide sequence: TGTGCCTGGAGTGTCCGACTAGCGGGTTACGAGCAGTACTTC.

This clone was seen just once. One junction end disagrees with the germline gene, perhaps due to a read error. The gene calls are TRBV5-1 and TRBJ1-4; possible D gene TRBD1, 6 bases. Germline V CDR1 and CDR2: SGHRS, YFSETQ. The CDR3 sequence is 12 residues long. In DNA form, the CDR3 reads TGCGCCGGCAGCGGATCAGGGGAAGGACTGTTTTTT. Translation: CAGSGSGEGLFF.

On this clone itself: This CDR3 is also generated by other DNA sequences in the sample. The chain uses TRBV4-1 and TRBJ1-5, with a possible D match to TRBD1 (6 bases). V was cut by 0 bases and J by 4 bases, with 10 bases left in between. Germline-derived CDR1 and CDR2 are MGHRA and YSYEKL. The CDR3 is 15 residues long. As DNA, the CDR3 is TGCGCCAGCAGCCAAGACCAGGGGTCAAATCAGCCCCAGCATTTT. This encodes CASSQDQGSNQPQHF.

The chain couples TRBV4-1 to TRBJ2-2, with TRBD2 matching 8 bases. The CDR3 consists of 18 residues. V lost 1 base, J lost 4 bases, and 11 bases stayed unmatched. The germline gives CDR1 MGHRA, CDR2 YSYEKL. The CDR3 bases are TGCGCCAGCAGCCAAGGAGTAGCGGGGCTCTCCGTCACCGGGGAGCTGTTTTTT. This codes for CASSQGVAGLSVTGELFF.

This chain uses TRBV7-6 with TRBJ2-7; TRBD2 agrees at 14 bases. V dropped 0 bases and J dropped 2; count of bases not matched to a gene: 3. CDR1 SGHVS and CDR2 FNYEAQ come from the germline V gene. The CDR3 runs 17 residues. The CDR3 loop reads CASSLAGTSGGPYEQYF. Here the CDR3 DNA reads TGTGCCAGCAGCTTAGCTGGGACTAGCGGGGGCCCCTACGAGCAGTACTTC.

This chain uses TRBV7-2 with TRBJ1-1; D is perhaps TRBD1 (5 bases). The germline gives CDR1 SGHTA, CDR2 FQGNSA. The CDR3 extends over 14 amino acids. V gave up 11 bases and J gave up 4 bases, with 20 bases separating them. The CDR3 region has the DNA TGTGCCGAGGCCGGGGCGGGACGAGGCACTGAAGCTTTCTTT. Protein product: CAEAGAGRGTEAFF. Supplemented by reference TRBV7-2 and TRBJ1-1, the full variable domain reads GAGVSQSPSNKVTEKGKDVELRCDPISGHTALYWYRQSLGQGLEFLIYFQGNSAPDKSGLPSDRFSAERTGGSVSTLTIQRTQQEDSAVYLCAEAGAGRGTEAFFGQGTRLTVV.

The chain employs TRBV5-1 and TRBJ2-6; the D gene is possibly TRBD2 (5 bases). The length of the CDR3 is 15 residues. Germline values: CDR1 SGHRS, CDR2 YFSETQ. V lost 6 bases and J 4 bases, leaving 14 bases between the germline ends. CDR3 sequence (DNA): TGCGCCAGCACCCCTGGAGGTCCAGGGGCCAACGTCCTGACTTTC. Amino acids: CASTPGGPGANVLTF.

The chain recombines TRBV5-1 with TRBJ2-7; 8 bases map to TRBD1. Looked up from germline, CDR1 is SGHRS and CDR2 is YFSETQ. V lost 5 bases and J lost 2; bases outside the gene matches: 6. This CDR3 region has 14 residues. The CDR3 sequence: CASRTGTGTYEQYF. CDR3 coding DNA: TGCGCCAGCAGGACTGGGACAGGCACCTACGAGCAGTACTTC.

The CDR3 reads CASSFGTGSTEAFF. The CDR3 DNA follows: TGTGCCAGCAGTTTCGGGACAGGGAGCACTGAAGCTTTCTTT. The V and J genes are TRBV9 and TRBJ1-1; 9 bases fit TRBD1. CDR1 is SGDLS and CDR2 is YYNGEE in the germline V gene. CDR3 size: 14 residues. V lost 5 bases to trimming and J lost 4 bases; unmatched junction nucleotides: 6. Combining the CDR3 with reference TRBV9 and TRBJ1-1 gives the whole variable domain DSGVTQTPKHLITATGQRVTLRCSPRSGDLSVYWYQQSLDQGLQFLIQYYNGEERAKGNILERFSAQQFPDLHSELNLSSLELGDSALYFCASSFGTGSTEAFFGQGTRLTVV.

This chain connects TRBV9 to TRBJ2-5; D not resolved. V was pared by 2 bases and J by 5 bases, with 16 bases between. Germline V gene lookup returns CDR1 SGDLS and CDR2 YYNGEE. The CDR3 totals 15 residues. The CDR3 DNA reads TGTGCCAGCAGCGTTCAAGCAGGCTTGCTCGAGACCCAGTACTTC. Protein product: CASSVQAGLLETQYF.

The chain joins TRBV5-6 to TRBJ1-5; D call uncertain. Germline CDR1 is SGHDT and CDR2 is YYEEEE. The CDR3 is 16 amino acids. The V gene lost 4 bases and the J gene lost 3 bases, with 17 bases spanning the gap. Here the CDR3 reads CASSNTGSLINQPQHF. The CDR3 nucleotides read TGTGCCAGCAGCAATACGGGGTCCCTTATCAATCAGCCCCAGCATTTT.

The CDR3, as DNA: TGTGCCACCGGGGACAGGGACTACGAGCAGTACTTC. Its protein product is CATGDRDYEQYF. The chain couples TRBV25-1 to TRBJ2-7; 9 nucleotides align to TRBD1. Germline-derived CDR1 and CDR2 are MGHDK and SYGVNS. The V and J ends lost 10 bases and 3 bases, in that order; junction bases with no gene match: 4. The CDR3 has 12 residues.

The chain carries TRBV11-2 and TRBJ2-7; a possible D gene is TRBD2 (6 bases). The CDR3 contains 15 residues. Trimming left V 3 bases short and J 1 base short, with 13 bases between. The germline V gene encodes CDR1 SGHAT and CDR2 FQNNGV. The CDR3 loop is CASSFWDLPSYEQYF. The CDR3 DNA reads as TGTGCCAGCAGCTTTTGGGACTTACCGTCCTACGAGCAGTACTTC.

The genes are TRBV7-9 and TRBJ1-6; the D is unclear. The CDR3 contains 13 residues. In germline, CDR1 is SEHNR, CDR2 FQNEAQ (reference sequence). The ends were cut back, 2 bases at V and 14 bases at J, with 13 bases in the middle. CDR3 DNA sequence: TGTGCCAGCAGCTTATCCGAGTATAAGACCCTCCACTTT. Protein: CASSLSEYKTLHF.

The chain uses TRBV19 and TRBJ2-6, with D unresolved. The CDR3 sequence is 15 residues long. The germline V and J ends were trimmed by 3 bases and 1 base, with 7 bases remaining between them. Looked up from germline, CDR1 is LNHDA and CDR2 is SQIVND (reference sequence). CDR3 nucleotides: TGTGCCAGTAGTATTATACAATCTGGGGCCAACGTCCTGACTTTC. This codes for CASSIIQSGANVLTF.

The rearrangement joins TRBV19 to TRBJ1-5, with unresolved D. V was clipped by 3 bases and J by 2 bases, with 11 bases between them. The CDR3 extends over 15 amino acids. Germline V lookup: CDR1 LNHDA, CDR2 SQIVND (reference sequence). The CDR3 loop is CASSIPDGGNQPQHF. In nucleotides, the CDR3 is TGTGCCAGTAGTATCCCCGACGGGGGCAATCAGCCCCAGCATTTT.

The chain carries TRBV30 and TRBJ2-3; maybe TRBD2 (5 bases). Germline CDR1 is GTSNPN and CDR2 is SVGIG (reference sequence). V dropped 3 bases and J dropped 4 bases, with 11 bases sitting between them. The CDR3 covers 13 residues. CDR3 sequence: CAWSQRRADTQYF. In DNA form, the CDR3 reads TGTGCCTGGAGCCAGCGGCGCGCAGATACGCAGTATTTT.

The chain recombines TRBV5-6 with TRBJ2-7, with D tentatively TRBD1 (5 bases). Germline CDR1 is SGHDT and CDR2 is YYEEEE. V was shortened by 0 bases and J by 4 bases, with 11 bases between the two germline ends. This CDR3 has 14 residues. This CDR3 reads CASSLVGARYEQYF. CDR3 coding DNA: TGTGCCAGCAGCTTGGTAGGGGCCCGGTACGAGCAGTACTTC.

The chain employs TRBV2 and TRBJ1-2, with D perhaps matching TRBD1 (6 bases). Germline-derived CDR1 and CDR2 are SNHLY and FYNNEI. V was cut by 5 bases and J by 6 bases, with 19 bases left in between. The CDR3 contains 15 residues. CDR3 coding DNA: TGTGCCAGCAGTCGCTCCAGAACAGGGAACCATGGCTACACCTTC. Encoded protein: CASSRSRTGNHGYTF. Drawing the rest from reference TRBV2 and TRBJ1-2, the complete variable domain is EPEVTQTPSHQVTQMGQEVILRCVPISNHLYFYWYRQILGQKVEFLVSFYNNEISEKSEIFDDQFSVERPDGSNFTLKIRSTKLEDSAMYFCASSRSRTGNHGYTFGSGTRLTVV.

This sequence joins TRBV2 and TRBJ1-1, with a tentative D call TRBD1 (5 bases). The CDR3 has 14 residues. Per the germline V gene, CDR1 is SNHLY and CDR2 is FYNNEI. Trimming stripped 5 bases from V and 0 bases from J, with 10 bases between. CDR3 nucleotides: TGTGCCAGCAGTCCCAGGGTCATGAACACTGAAGCTTTCTTT. The encoded protein is CASSPRVMNTEAFF.